This T cell receptor (beta chain) appears in the sequencing data of a study of cytomegalovirus exposure and HLA in healthy donors. The CDR3 loop spans 16 amino acids. V was clipped by 0 bases and J by 3 bases, with 12 bases between them. CDR1 and CDR2 (germline): LGHNA, YNFKEQ. This clone was seen once. Produced via immunoSEQ multiplex PCR; TCRdb's table is partial and in-frame only. In the table there are some 140,000 clones, approximately 89% of which are singletons. The sequence derives from a woman younger than 30 in good health and CMV-seropositive. This sequence joins TRBV4-2 and TRBJ1-3; D possibly corresponds to TRBD1 (6 bases). Sequencing was carried out using PBMCs. CDR3 amino acids: CASSQDSRGGGNTIYF. The CDR3, as DNA: TGTGCCAGCAGCCAAGATTCCAGGGGTGGTGGAAACACCATATATTTT.